These T cell receptor beta chains were read from a single sample in a study of blood T cell repertoires in COVID-19. Only in-frame clones appear in the TCRdb table, and some are missing; sequencing was by immunoSEQ multiplex PCR. The sample consists of some 150,000 clones, 85% of them appearing once. Input material: peripheral blood. Receptors were obtained from a middle-aged woman with active or convalescent COVID-19. Each CDR3 is given with its conserved first and last residue. A D gene is named only where the DNA matches it firmly. Size values are once, few and many counts, or a class for expanded clones, and some rows have none.

j_call | d_call | clone_size | v_call | cdr3_aa | cdr3_nt
TRBJ1-4 | TRBD1 | . | TRBV19 | CASSILGQGGEKLFF | TGTGCCAGTAGTATTCTGGGACAGGGTGGTGAAAAACTGTTTTTT
TRBJ1-4 | . | . | TRBV6-5 | CASTQGGATNEKLFF | TGTGCCAGCACCCAAGGGGGGGCAACTAATGAAAAACTGTTTTTT
TRBJ1-5 | . | . | TRBV4-1 | CASSQSIGAPSNQPQHF | TGCGCCAGCAGCCAGAGTATAGGGGCCCCTAGCAATCAGCCCCAGCATTTT
TRBJ2-1 | TRBD2 | . | TRBV27 | CASSLLIAGGRNEQFF | TGTGCCAGCAGCCTCCTCATAGCGGGAGGGCGGAATGAGCAGTTCTTC
TRBJ1-5 | . | . | TRBV19 | CASRGGRRSNQPQHF | TGTGCCAGTAGGGGAGGGCGGAGGAGCAATCAGCCCCAGCATTTT
TRBJ1-6 | TRBD1 | once | TRBV5-6 | CASSPGTGGGSPLHF | TGTGCCAGCAGCCCCGGGACAGGCGGCGGATCACCCCTCCACTTT
TRBJ2-7 | . | . | TRBV30 | CAWSETAEQYF | TGTGCCTGGAGCGAGACAGCCGAGCAGTACTTC
TRBJ2-1 | TRBD1 | . | TRBV19 | CASSSGQGAFNEQFF | TGTGCCAGTAGTTCGGGACAGGGGGCGTTCAATGAGCAGTTCTTC
TRBJ1-2 | . | . | TRBV28 | CASSQGPGGGYGYTF | TGTGCCAGCAGTCAAGGGCCAGGAGGAGGCTATGGCTACACCTTC
TRBJ1-2 | . | . | TRBV28 | CASSPGTNYGYTF | TGTGCCAGCAGTCCAGGGACTAACTATGGCTACACCTTC
TRBJ1-3 | . | . | TRBV5-6 | CASSLGASSGNTIYF | TGTGCCAGCAGCTTGGGCGCCTCCTCTGGAAACACCATATATTTT
TRBJ2-3 | TRBD1 | . | TRBV11-2 | CASSLASGGPDTQYF | TGTGCCAGCAGCTTAGCCTCAGGGGGCCCAGATACGCAGTATTTT
TRBJ1-4 | . | . | TRBV6-5 | CASTLGHPNEKLFF | TGTGCCAGCACCTTGGGACACCCTAATGAAAAACTGTTTTTT
TRBJ1-1 | . | . | TRBV4-1 | CASKSPTIDTEAFF | TGCGCCAGCAAGTCCCCAACTATCGACACTGAAGCTTTCTTT
TRBJ1-2 | TRBD1 | . | TRBV7-2 | CASSGTGGPNYGYTF | TGTGCCAGCAGCGGGACAGGGGGTCCTAACTATGGCTACACCTTC
TRBJ1-2 | TRBD1 | . | TRBV7-9 | CASSLGQGGRGYTF | TGTGCCAGCAGCTTAGGACAGGGCGGTCGGGGCTACACCTTC
TRBJ1-4 | TRBD1 | . | TRBV6-5 | CASRGWGQDEKLFF | TGTGCCAGCAGGGGGTGGGGACAGGATGAAAAACTGTTTTTT
TRBJ2-7 | TRBD1 | . | TRBV9 | CASSVGLDRGNEQYF | TGTGCCAGCAGCGTGGGCTTGGACAGGGGAAACGAGCAGTACTTC
TRBJ1-1 | . | . | TRBV28 | CASSLFVVPAEAFF | TGTGCCAGCAGTTTATTTGTCGTTCCGGCTGAAGCTTTCTTT
TRBJ2-2 | . | once | TRBV14 | CASANQGTGELFF | TGTGCCAGCGCTAATCAGGGGACCGGGGAGCTGTTTTTT
TRBJ1-2 | . | . | TRBV6-1 | CASSDPITGKDGYTF | TGTGCCAGCAGTGACCCGATTACAGGGAAGGATGGCTACACCTTC
TRBJ2-1 | TRBD2 | many | TRBV5-1 | CASSLGFSGRTQFF | TGCGCCAGCAGCTTGGGATTTAGCGGGAGGACCCAGTTCTTC
TRBJ1-5 | . | . | TRBV28 | CASSPPGGAGGQPQHF | TGTGCCAGCAGTCCCCCTGGAGGGGCGGGTGGTCAGCCCCAGCATTTT
TRBJ1-2 | . | . | TRBV19 | CASSIPNYGYTF | TGTGCCAGTAGTATACCGAACTATGGCTACACCTTC